This T cell receptor beta chain was captured by sequencing in a study of T cells in Graves' hyperthyroidism and ophthalmopathy. Study in general: Peripheral blood was secured at the point of initial diagnosis, before any treatment. General observations from the study: A 13 V-J model separated ophthalmopathy from stable hyperthyroidism.

Authors of the study amplified TCR beta CDR3 regions from RNA transcripts. During a first-round RT-PCR of the TCR CDR3, the HTBI primer set was used. TCRdb reprocessed the multiplex PCR reads with MiXCR, giving one entry per CDR3 protein. The data contain 300,000 to 400,000 distinct CDR3 sequences, approximately 15% of them singletons. Per the germline V gene, CDR1 is SNHLY and CDR2 is FYNNEI. CDR3 length equals 14 residues. The ends were cut back, 5 bases at V and 2 bases at J, with 13 bases in the middle. Uncontrolled infection, other autoimmune disease, pregnancy or lactation barred patients from enrollment. For this clonotype: Its cognate antigen is unknown.

The V gene is TRBV2, the J gene TRBJ2-7; D is uncertain. This receptor was taken from a woman aged 25 to 39 with Graves' hyperthyroidism. Material for sequencing was blood. CDR3 in amino acids: CASSQYPRAYEQYF. In nucleotides, the CDR3 is TGTGCCAGCAGTCAATACCCACGGGCCTACGAGCAGTACTTC.